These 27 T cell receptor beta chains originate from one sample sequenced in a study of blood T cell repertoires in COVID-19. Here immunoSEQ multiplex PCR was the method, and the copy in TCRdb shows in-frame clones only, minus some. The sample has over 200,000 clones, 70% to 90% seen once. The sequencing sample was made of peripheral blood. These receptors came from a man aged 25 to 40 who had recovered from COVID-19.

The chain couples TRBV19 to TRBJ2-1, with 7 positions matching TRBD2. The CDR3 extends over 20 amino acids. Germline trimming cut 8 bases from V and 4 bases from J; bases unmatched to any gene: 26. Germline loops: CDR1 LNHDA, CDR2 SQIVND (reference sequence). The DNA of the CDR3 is TGTGCCAGTCGCGACCGCCGGATGATCTGGCGGGGAGGGGTGTACAATGAGCAGTTCTTC. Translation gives CASRDRRMIWRGGVYNEQFF.

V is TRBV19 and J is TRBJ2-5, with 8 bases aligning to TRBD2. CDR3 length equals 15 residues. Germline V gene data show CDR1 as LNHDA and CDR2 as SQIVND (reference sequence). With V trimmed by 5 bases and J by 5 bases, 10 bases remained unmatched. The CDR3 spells CASSLSGLDAETQYF. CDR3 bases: TGTGCCAGTAGTTTATCGGGACTAGATGCGGAGACCCAGTACTTC.

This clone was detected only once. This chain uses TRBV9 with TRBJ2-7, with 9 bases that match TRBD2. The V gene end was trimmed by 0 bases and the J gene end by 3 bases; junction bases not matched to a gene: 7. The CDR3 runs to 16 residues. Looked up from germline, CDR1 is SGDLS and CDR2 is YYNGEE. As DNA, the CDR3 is TGTGCCAGCAGCGTAGAAGGGCTAGCGGGGCTCTACGAGCAGTACTTC. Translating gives CASSVEGLAGLYEQYF.

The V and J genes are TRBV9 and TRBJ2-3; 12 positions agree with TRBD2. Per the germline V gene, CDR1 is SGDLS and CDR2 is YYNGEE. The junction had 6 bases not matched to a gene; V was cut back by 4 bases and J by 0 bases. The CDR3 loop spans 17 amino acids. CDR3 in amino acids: CASSLAGGPLSTDTQYF. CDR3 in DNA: TGTGCCAGCAGCCTAGCGGGGGGGCCCCTTAGCACAGATACGCAGTATTTT.

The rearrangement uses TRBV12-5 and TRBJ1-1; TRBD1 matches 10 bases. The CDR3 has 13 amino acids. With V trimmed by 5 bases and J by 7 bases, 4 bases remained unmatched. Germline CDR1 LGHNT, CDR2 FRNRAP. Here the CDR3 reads CASGLGTGVEAFF. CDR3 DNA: TGTGCTAGTGGTCTCGGGACAGGGGTTGAAGCTTTCTTT.

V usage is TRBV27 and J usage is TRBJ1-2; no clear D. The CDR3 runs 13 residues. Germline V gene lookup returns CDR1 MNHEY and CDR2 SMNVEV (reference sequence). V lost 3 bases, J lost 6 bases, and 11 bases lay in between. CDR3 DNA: TGTGCCAGCAGTTTTGCCCCACTAGATGGCTACACCTTC. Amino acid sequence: CASSFAPLDGYTF.

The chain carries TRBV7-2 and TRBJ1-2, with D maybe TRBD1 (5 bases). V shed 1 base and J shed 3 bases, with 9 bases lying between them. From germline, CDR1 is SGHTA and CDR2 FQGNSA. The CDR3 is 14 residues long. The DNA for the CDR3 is TGTGCCAGCAGCTTAGGGCGGGGGGACTATGGCTACACCTTC. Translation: CASSLGRGDYGYTF.

The CDR3 region is CASSNRENQPQHF. CDR3 nucleotides: TGTGCCAGTAGTAACAGAGAAAATCAGCCCCAGCATTTT. The chain employs TRBV19 and TRBJ1-5; D ambiguous. CDR1 is LNHDA, CDR2 SQIVND, per germline (reference sequence). V lost 4 bases to trimming and J lost 4 bases, with 8 bases between them. There are 13 residues in the CDR3.

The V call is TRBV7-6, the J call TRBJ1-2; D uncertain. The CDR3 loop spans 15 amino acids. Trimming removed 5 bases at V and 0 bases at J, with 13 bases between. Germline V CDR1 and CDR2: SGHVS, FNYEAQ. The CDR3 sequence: CASSPLGGSNYGYTF. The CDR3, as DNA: TGTGCCAGCAGCCCACTCGGCGGATCTAACTATGGCTACACCTTC. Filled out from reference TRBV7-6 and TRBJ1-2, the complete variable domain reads GAGVSQSPRYKVTKRGQDVALRCDPISGHVSLYWYRQALGQGPEFLTYFNYEAQQDKSGLPNDRFSAERPEGSISTLTIQRTEQRDSAMYRCASSPLGGSNYGYTFGSGTRLTVV.

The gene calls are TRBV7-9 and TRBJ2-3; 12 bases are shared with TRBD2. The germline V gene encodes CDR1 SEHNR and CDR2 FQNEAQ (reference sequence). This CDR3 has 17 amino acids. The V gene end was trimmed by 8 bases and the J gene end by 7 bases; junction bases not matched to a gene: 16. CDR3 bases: TGTGCCAGCGCACTAGCGGGGGGCCGGGTTGTGATGAATACGCAGTATTTT. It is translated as CASALAGGRVVMNTQYF.

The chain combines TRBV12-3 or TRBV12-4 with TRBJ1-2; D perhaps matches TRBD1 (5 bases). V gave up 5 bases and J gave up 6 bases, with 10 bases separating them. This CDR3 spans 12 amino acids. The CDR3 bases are TGTGCCAGCAGTAAGGACAAGAATGGCTACACCTTC. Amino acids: CASSKDKNGYTF.

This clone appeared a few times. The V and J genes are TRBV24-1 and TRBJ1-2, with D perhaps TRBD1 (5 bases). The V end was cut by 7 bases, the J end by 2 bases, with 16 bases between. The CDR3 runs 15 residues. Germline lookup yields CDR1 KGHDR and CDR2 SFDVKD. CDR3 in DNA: TGTGCCACCAGCGGCCCCAATACAGGAAACTATGGCTACACCTTC. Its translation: CATSGPNTGNYGYTF.

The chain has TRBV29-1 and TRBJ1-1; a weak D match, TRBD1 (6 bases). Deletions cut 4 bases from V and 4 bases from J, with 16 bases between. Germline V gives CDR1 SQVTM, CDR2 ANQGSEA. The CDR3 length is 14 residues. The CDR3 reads CSVGVQGTGTEAFF. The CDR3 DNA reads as TGCAGCGTTGGGGTACAGGGCACTGGCACTGAAGCTTTCTTT.

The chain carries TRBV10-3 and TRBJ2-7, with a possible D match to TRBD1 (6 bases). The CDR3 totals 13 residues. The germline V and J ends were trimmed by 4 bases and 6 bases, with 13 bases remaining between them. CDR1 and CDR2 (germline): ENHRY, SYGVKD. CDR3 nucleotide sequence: TGTGCCATCAGTGGGGGCCCACAGGGCGAGCAGTACTTC. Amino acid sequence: CAISGGPQGEQYF.

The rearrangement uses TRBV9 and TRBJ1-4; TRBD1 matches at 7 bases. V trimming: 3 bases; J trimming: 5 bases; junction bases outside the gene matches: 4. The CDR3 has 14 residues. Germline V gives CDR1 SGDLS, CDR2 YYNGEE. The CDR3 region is CASSADRVNEKLFF. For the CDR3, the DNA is TGTGCCAGCAGCGCCGACAGGGTGAATGAAAAACTGTTTTTT.

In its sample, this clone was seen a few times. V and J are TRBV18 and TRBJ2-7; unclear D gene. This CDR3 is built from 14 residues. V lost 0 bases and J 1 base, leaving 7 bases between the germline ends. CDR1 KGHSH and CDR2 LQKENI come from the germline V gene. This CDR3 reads CASSPPNLSYEQYF. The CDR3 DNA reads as TGTGCCAGCTCACCACCGAACCTATCCTACGAGCAGTACTTC.

The CDR3 sequence: CASSLRGDTGELFF. In DNA, the CDR3 is TGCGCCAGCAGCTTGAGGGGTGACACCGGGGAGCTGTTTTTT. The chain combines TRBV5-1 with TRBJ2-2; a weak D match, TRBD1 (5 bases). Germline assignment: CDR1 SGHRS and CDR2 YFSETQ. This CDR3 has 14 amino acids. V was trimmed by 1 base and J by 3 bases, leaving 7 bases between them.

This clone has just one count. Here the CDR3 DNA reads TGTGCCAGCAGCTTAGACTACAGGGGCACTGAAGCTTTCTTT. Translating gives CASSLDYRGTEAFF. The J gene is TRBJ1-1, the V gene TRBV9, with 7 nucleotides matching TRBD1. Unmatched junction bases numbered 7, after V lost 4 bases and J lost 4 bases. Germline values: CDR1 SGDLS, CDR2 YYNGEE. The CDR3 runs 14 residues.

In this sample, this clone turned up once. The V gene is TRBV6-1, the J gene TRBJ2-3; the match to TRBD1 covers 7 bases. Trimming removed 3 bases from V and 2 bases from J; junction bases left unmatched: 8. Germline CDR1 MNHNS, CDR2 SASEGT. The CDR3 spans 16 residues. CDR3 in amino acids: CASSEWGQLHTDTQYF. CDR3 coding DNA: TGTGCCAGCAGTGAGTGGGGACAGCTACACACAGATACGCAGTATTTT.

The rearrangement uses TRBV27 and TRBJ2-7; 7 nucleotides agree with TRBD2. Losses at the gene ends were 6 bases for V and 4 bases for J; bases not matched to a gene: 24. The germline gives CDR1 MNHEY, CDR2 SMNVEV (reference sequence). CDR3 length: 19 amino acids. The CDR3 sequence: CASREYPYVGEGGMYEQYF. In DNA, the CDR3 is TGTGCCAGCAGAGAATACCCTTATGTGGGGGAGGGTGGGATGTACGAGCAGTACTTC.

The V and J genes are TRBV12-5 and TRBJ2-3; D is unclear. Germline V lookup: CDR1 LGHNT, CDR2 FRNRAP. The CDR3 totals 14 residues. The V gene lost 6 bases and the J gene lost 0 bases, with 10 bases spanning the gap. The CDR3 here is CASGRGISTDTQYF. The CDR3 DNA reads TGTGCTAGTGGCCGAGGAATTAGCACAGATACGCAGTATTTT.

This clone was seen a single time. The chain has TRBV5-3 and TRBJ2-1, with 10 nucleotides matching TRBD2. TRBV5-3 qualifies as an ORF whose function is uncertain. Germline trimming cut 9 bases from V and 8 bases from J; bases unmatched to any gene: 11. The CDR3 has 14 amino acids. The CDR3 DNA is TGTGCCAACCGCCCACAGCGGGGGGGGTATGAGCAGTTCTTC. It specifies CANRPQRGGYEQFF.

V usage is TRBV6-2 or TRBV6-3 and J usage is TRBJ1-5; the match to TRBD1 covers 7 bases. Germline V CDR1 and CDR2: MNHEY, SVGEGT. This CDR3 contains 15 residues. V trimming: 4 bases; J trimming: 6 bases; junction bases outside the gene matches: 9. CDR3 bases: TGTGCCAGCAGTTGGGACAGAAGAGAGGGTCAGCCCCAGCATTTT. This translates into CASSWDRREGQPQHF.

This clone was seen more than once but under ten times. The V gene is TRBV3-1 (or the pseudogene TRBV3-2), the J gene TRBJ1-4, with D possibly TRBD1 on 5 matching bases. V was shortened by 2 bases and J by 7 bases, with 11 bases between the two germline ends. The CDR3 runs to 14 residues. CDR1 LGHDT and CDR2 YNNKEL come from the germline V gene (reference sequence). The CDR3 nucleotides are TGTGCCAGCAGCCAAAGAAGCAGGGCTGAAAAACTGTTTTTT. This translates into CASSQRSRAEKLFF.

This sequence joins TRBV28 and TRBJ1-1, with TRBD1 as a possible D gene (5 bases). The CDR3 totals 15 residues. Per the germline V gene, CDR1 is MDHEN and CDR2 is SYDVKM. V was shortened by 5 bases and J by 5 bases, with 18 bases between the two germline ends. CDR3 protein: CASSIMGRQRTEAFF. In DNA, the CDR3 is TGTGCCAGCAGTATTATGGGCAGACAGCGTACTGAAGCTTTCTTT.

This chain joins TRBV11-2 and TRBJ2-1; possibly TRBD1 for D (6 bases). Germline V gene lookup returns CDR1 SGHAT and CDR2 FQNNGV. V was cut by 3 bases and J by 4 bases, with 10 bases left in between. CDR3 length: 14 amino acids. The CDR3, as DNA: TGTGCCAGCAGCTTCCGACAGGAGTACAATGAGCAGTTCTTC. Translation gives CASSFRQEYNEQFF.

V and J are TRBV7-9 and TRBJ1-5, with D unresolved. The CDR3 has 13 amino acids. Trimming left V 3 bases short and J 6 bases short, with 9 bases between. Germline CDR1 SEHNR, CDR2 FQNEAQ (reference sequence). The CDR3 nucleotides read TGTGCCAGCAGCTTCGTAACCGGTCAGCCCCAGCATTTT. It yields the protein CASSFVTGQPQHF.